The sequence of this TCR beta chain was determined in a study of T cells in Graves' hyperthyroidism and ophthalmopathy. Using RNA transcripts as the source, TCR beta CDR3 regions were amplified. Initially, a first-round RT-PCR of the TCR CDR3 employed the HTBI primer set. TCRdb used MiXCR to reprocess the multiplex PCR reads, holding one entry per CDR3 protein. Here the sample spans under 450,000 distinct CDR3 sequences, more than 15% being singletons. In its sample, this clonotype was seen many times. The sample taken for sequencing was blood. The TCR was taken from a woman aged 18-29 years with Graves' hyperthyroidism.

The CDR3 loop reads CASSPWAKGLEQYF. As DNA, the CDR3 is TGTGCCAGCAGTCCATGGGCTAAAGGGCTCGAGCAGTACTTC. This rearrangement joins TRBV28 to TRBJ2-7; D not certain. The CDR3 totals 14 residues. Looked up from germline, CDR1 is MDHEN and CDR2 is SYDVKM. The V gene lost 5 bases and the J gene lost 6 bases, with 17 bases spanning the gap.